The entry below gives a single T cell receptor beta chain sequence along with its context. It has no known antigen specificity. This may come from a read error, since a much larger clone is one base off. The method behind the library was 5' RACE. These reads were obtained on an Illumina HiSeq 2000. A universal primer binding site was added through template switching, and the final cDNA carried a unique molecular identifier so that TCR cDNA molecules could be counted accurately. Specific primers in the conserved constant-segment region were used to synthesize first-strand cDNA for the TCR alpha and beta chains. To control for contamination, each cDNA library was double barcoded with a SMART-Mk sample barcode plus Illumina barcodes. Two successive PCR steps introduced TruSeq adapter sequences along with Illumina sample barcodes. Sequencing of the TCR alpha and beta cDNA libraries was done on the Illumina HiSeq platform using custom primers. Processing in the source paper ran as follows. MiGEC processed the raw reads to extract unique molecular identifiers, while MiXCR was used to determine the CDR3 positions. Recombination models were inferred per individual with the repgenHMM and IGoR tools using an EM algorithm. The tcR package in R was used for shared clonotype analysis, with sharing normalized by the product of cloneset sizes. To study raw recombination without the effects of thymic and clonal selection, out-of-frame nonproductive sequences were analyzed. In TCRdb, the public reads were trimmed at Q25 with fastp and aligned with MiXCR, with productive beta chains retained. Rows with one shared CDR3 protein collapse into an entry with the most common genes and DNA. The V and J calls and clone size come from TCRdb's table, not from the authors' own analysis. The sample yields 350,000 to 450,000 distinct CDR3 sequences; under 20% were counted once. The ten most abundant clones make up roughly an eighth of the sample.

The data derive from a study of identical twins listed by TCRdb under 2016. Broadly, across the study: TCR alpha and beta repertoires from monozygotic twins, unrelated adults of various ages and cord blood were deep-sequenced to test whether fetal clonotypes persist. To rule out contamination, the twin experiments were replicated at different times with different library preparation protocols. What the work shows at the level of the full study, not this receptor alone: Compared with coincidental sharing between unrelated individuals, out-of-frame TCR alpha sequences shared between twins had an excess of sequences with low generation probability. Abundant cord blood beta clonotypes had fewer insertions, young adult naive repertoires showed a similar but weaker trend, and memory repertoires showed no such trend. Out-of-frame TCR alpha sharing in monozygotic twins was systematically underestimated by recombination models, whereas sharing between unrelated individuals was in agreement with the recombination models. Zero-insertion analyses could be partly confounded by invariant T cells such as MAIT and iNKT, although diverse VJ usage argued against such confounding for most clonotypes. Excess twin sharing in beta out-of-frame sequences was weaker because fewer shared sequences lowered the signal-to-noise ratio. Because the same donors could not be followed over many years, the conclusions relied on cross-sectional statistical analysis.

The CDR3 numbers 15 residues from cysteine through phenylalanine. Just CDR3 DNA is preserved here, 45 bases in frame from base 1. V and J lose 0 bases and 6 bases, and a span of 16 bases separates them. CDR1 and CDR2 (SGHRS, YFSETQ) derive from the germline V gene. Every donor was a healthy Caucasian. The researchers also sequenced three unrelated adults who were not twins: a male aged 18 to 29, a male aged 50 to 60, and a female aged 50 to 60. Miltenyi CD45RO+ enrichment and human naive T-cell isolation kits were used to isolate memory (CD45RO+) and naive T cells from PBMC. The V and J genes are TRBV5-1 and TRBJ2-7, with the identity of the D gene unclear. The specimen was naive T cells sorted from blood. The cell subset or site label, read with the paper, signifies: cells isolated with a human naive T-cell isolation kit. The TCR was taken from a man aged 50-60 years in good health. CDR3 loop: CASSLGAWSAVEQYF. The nucleotide sequence reads as follows: TGCGCCAGCAGCTTGGGGGCATGGTCTGCTGTCGAGCAGTACTTC.